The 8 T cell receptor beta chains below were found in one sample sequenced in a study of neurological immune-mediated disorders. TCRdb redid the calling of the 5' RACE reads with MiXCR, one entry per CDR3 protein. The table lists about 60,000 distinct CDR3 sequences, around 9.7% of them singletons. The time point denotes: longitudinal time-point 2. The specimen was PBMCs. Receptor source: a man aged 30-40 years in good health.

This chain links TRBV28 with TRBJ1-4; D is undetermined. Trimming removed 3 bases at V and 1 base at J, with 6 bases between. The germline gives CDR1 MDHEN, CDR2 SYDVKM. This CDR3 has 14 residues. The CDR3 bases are TGTGCCAGCAGTTTGTCAGGAACTAATGAAAAACTGTTTTTT. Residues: CASSLSGTNEKLFF.

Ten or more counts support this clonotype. The CDR3 loop reads CAWSEGLSNQPQHF. The CDR3 DNA reads as TGTGCCTGGAGTGAGGGATTGAGCAATCAGCCCCAGCATTTT. The chain employs TRBV30 and TRBJ1-5; D gene unclear. CDR3 size: 14 residues. Trimming took 1 base from V and 1 from J, leaving 8 bases between them. Germline CDR1 GTSNPN, CDR2 SVGIG (reference sequence).

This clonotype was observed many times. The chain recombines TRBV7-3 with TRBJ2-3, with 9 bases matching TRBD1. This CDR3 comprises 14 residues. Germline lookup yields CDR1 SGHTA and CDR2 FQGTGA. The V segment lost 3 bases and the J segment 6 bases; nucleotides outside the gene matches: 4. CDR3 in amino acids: CASSLGQGGDTQYF. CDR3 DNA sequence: TGTGCCAGCAGCTTGGGACAGGGAGGCGATACGCAGTATTTT. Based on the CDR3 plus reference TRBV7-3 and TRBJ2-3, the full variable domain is GAGVSQTPSNKVTEKGKYVELRCDPISGHTALYWYRQSLGQGPEFLIYFQGTGAADDSGLPNDRFFAVRPEGSVSTLKIQRTERGDSAVYLCASSLGQGGDTQYFGPGTRLTVL.

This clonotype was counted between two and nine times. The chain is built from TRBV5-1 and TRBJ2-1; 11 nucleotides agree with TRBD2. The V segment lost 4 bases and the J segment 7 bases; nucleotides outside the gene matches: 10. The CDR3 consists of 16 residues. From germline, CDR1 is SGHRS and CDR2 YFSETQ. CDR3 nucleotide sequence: TGCGCCAGCAGCCGCCTTACTAGCGGGAGCACGAATGAGCAGTTCTTC. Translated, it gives CASSRLTSGSTNEQFF.

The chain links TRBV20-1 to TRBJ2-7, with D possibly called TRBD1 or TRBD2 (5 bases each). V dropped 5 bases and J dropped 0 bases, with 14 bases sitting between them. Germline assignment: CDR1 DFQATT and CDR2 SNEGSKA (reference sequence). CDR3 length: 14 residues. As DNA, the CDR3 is TGCAGTGCTCTCGGGACCGGCCGCTCCTACGAGCAGTACTTC. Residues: CSALGTGRSYEQYF.

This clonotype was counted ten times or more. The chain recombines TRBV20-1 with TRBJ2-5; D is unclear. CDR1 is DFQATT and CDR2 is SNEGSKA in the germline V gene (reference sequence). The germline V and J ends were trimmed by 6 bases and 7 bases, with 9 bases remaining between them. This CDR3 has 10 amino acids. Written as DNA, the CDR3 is TGCAGTGCCGGGCCGGGGACCCAGTACTTC. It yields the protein CSAGPGTQYF.

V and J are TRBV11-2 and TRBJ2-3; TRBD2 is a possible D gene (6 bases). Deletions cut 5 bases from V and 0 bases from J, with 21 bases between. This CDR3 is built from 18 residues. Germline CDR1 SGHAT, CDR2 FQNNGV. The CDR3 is CASSGRDLSLSSTDTQYF. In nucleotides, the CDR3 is TGTGCCAGCAGCGGCCGGGACTTAAGTCTCTCTAGCACAGATACGCAGTATTTT.

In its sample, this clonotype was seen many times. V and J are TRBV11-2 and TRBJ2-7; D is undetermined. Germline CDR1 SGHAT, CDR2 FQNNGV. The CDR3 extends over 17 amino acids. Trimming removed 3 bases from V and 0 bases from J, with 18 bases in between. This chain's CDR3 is CASSFIVGFMFSYEQYF. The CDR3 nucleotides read TGTGCCAGCAGCTTTATAGTAGGGTTTATGTTCTCCTACGAGCAGTACTTC.